This TCR beta chain derives from a study of T cell repertoires in cytomegalovirus infection (dated by TCRdb to the late 2010s). Describing the broader study: Recently identified HLA-C-restricted CMV epitopes, whose presentation resists viral immunomodulation, were targeted by peptide stimulations together with well-studied HLA-B-restricted epitopes. Donor HLA type was relevant to the analysis, as public TCR beta signatures indicated carriage of CMV infection together with the matching HLA type.

Study-level results and caveats: The ex vivo response was dominated by HLA-C-restricted CMV-specific TCR beta clonotypes, and the single most frequent clonotype in two of eight donors was supplied by these HLA-C-restricted clonotypes. In both this cohort and an independent roughly 330-donor cohort, the cumulative frequency of public TCR beta family members distinguished carriers of CMV infection plus the relevant HLA type.

From the cysteine through the phenylalanine, the CDR3 covers 14 amino acids. Only the CDR3 DNA stays, 42 bases, in frame from base 1. V is cut by 2 bases and J by 4 bases, and the space between the germline ends is 9 bases. The germline V gene yields KGHSH for CDR1 and LQKENI for CDR2. Data came from an Illumina HiSeq 1500. TCRdb passed the public sequencing reads through fastp at Q25 and MiXCR, retaining productive beta sequences. Every CDR3 protein is listed once, alongside the most common genes and DNA of its rows. This sample lists 370,000 or so distinct CDR3 sequences; 34% were detected once. Approximately 13% of the sample rests with the top ten. This clonotype turned up a few times. It lacks a known antigen. Nothing much larger sits one base from this clone, and base qualities are not available. According to the study, the label for this sample's treatment or condition signals: in vitro stimulation with specific CMV peptide epitopes to enrich CMV-specific T cells.

This sequence uses TRBV18 and TRBJ2-1, with the D gene uncertain. The clonotype was recovered from a human donor in good health (CMV status not recorded). Some clones in this sample may be carry-over from other donors' samples. Here the sequenced sample was cultured PBMCs, taken from culture after CMV antigen stimulation. The CDR3 region has the sequence CASSPDLTYNEQFF. The nucleotide sequence is TGTGCCAGCTCACCAGACCTTACTTACAATGAGCAGTTCTTC.